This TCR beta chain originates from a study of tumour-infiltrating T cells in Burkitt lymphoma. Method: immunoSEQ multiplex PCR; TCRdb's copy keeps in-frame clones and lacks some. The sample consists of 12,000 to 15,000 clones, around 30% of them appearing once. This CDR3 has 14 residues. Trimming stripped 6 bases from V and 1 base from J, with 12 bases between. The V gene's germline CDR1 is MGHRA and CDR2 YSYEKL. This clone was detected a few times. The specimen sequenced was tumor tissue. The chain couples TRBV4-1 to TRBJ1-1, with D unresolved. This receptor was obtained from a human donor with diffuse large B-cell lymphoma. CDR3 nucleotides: TGCGCCAGCAGGAGCACATCGAGGAACACTGAAGCTTTCTTT. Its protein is CASRSTSRNTEAFF.